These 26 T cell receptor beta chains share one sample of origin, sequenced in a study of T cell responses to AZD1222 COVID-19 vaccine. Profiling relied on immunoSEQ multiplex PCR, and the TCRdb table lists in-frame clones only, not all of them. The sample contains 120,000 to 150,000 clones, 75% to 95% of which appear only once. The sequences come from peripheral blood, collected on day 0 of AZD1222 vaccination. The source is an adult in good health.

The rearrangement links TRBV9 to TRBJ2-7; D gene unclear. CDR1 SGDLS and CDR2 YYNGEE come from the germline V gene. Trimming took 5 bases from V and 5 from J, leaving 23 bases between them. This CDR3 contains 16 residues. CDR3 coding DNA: TGTGCCAGCAGTCGTAGCATTAAGGTGGCGAACCACGAGCAGTACTTC. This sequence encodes CASSRSIKVANHEQYF.

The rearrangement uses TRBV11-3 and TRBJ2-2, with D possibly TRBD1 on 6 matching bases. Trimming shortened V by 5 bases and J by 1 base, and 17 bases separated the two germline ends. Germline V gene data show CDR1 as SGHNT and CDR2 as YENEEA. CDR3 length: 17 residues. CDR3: CASSHSPGTKNTGELFF. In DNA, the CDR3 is TGTGCCAGCAGCCACTCGCCGGGGACAAAGAACACCGGGGAGCTGTTTTTT.

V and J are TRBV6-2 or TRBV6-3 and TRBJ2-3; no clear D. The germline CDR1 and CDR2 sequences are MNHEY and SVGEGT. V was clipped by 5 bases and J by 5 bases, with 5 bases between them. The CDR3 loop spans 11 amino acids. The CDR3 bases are TGTGCCAGCAGTCCAAAAGATACGCAGTATTTT. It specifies CASSPKDTQYF.

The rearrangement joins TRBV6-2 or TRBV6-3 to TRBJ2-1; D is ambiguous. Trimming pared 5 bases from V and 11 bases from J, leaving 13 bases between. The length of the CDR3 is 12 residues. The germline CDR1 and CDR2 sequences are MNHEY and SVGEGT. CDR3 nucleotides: TGTGCCAGCAGTACGACCAAAACGCAGCAGTTCTTC. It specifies CASSTTKTQQFF.

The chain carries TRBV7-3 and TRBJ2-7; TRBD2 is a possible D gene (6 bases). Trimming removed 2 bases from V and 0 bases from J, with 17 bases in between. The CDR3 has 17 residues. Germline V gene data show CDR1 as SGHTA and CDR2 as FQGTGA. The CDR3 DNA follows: TGTGCCAGCAGCTTAGGAACAGGAGGGTGGGCCTCCTACGAGCAGTACTTC. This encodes CASSLGTGGWASYEQYF.

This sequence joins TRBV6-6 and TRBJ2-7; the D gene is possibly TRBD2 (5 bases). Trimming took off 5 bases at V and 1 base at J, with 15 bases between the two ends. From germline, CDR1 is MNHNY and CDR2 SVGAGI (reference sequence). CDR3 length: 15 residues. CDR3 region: CASSPLFGVSYEQYF. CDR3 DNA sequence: TGTGCCAGCAGTCCCCTCTTCGGGGTTTCCTACGAGCAGTACTTC.

In DNA, the CDR3 is TGTGCCAGCAGTTTTGCGGGACAGGACTCTGGAAACACCATATATTTT. Protein: CASSFAGQDSGNTIYF. The chain uses TRBV27 and TRBJ1-3; TRBD1 agrees at 8 bases. The CDR3 is 16 residues long. V shed 3 bases and J 0 bases; nucleotides not matched to a gene: 4. Germline V gives CDR1 MNHEY, CDR2 SMNVEV (reference sequence).

The CDR3 is CASSLDRFVDQPQHF. In DNA, the CDR3 is TGTGCCAGCAGCTTGGACAGGTTCGTCGATCAGCCCCAGCATTTT. V gene TRBV7-2 combines with J gene TRBJ1-5; 7 nucleotides line up with TRBD1. Germline V lookup: CDR1 SGHTA, CDR2 FQGNSA. After removal of 3 bases from V and 5 bases from J, the junction contained 7 bases not matched to a gene. The CDR3 extends over 15 amino acids.

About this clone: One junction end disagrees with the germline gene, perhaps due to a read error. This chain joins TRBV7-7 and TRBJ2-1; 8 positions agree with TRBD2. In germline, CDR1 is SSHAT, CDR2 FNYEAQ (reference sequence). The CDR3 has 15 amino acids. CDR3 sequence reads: CASSLGLATYNEQFF. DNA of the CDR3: TGTGCTAGCAGCTTAGGACTAGCTACCTACAATGAGCAGTTCTTC. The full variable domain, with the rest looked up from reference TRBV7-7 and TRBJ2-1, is GAGVSQSPRYKVTKRGQDVTLRCDPISSHATLYWYQQALGQGPEFLTYFNYEAQPDKSGLPSDRFSAERPEGSISTLTIQRTEQRDSAMYRCASSLGLATYNEQFFGPGTRLTVL.

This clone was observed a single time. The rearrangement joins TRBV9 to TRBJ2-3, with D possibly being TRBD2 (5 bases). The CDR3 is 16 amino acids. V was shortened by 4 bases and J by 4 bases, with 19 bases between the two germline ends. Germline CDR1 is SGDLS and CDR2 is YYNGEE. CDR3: CASSPLRQLVSDTQYF. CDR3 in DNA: TGTGCCAGCAGCCCTTTGAGACAACTAGTGTCAGATACGCAGTATTTT.

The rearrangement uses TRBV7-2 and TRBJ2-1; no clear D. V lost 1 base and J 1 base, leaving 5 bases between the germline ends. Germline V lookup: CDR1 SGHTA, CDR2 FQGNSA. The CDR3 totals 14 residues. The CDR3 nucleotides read TGTGCCAGCAGCTTAGGGGGATCCTACAATGAGCAGTTCTTC. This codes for CASSLGGSYNEQFF.

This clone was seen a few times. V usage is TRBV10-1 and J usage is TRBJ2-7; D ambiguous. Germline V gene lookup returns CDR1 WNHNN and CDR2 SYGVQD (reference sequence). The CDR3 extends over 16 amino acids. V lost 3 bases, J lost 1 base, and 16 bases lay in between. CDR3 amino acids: CASSDDPSRPSYEQYF. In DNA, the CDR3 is TGCGCCAGCAGTGACGATCCAAGCCGGCCGTCCTACGAGCAGTACTTC.

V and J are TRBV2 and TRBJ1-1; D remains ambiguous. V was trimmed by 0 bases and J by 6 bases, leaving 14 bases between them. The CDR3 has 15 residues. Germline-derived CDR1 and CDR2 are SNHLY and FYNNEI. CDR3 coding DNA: TGTGCCAGCAGTGAAGCGCTCTGGGGTAAGGCTGAAGCTTTCTTT. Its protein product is CASSEALWGKAEAFF.

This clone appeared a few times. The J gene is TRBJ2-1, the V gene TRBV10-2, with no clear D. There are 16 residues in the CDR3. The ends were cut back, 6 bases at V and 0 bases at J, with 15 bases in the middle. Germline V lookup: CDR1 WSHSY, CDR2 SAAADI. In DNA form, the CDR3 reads TGCGCCAGCAGGGGGTATGGGCGGAGCTCCTACAATGAGCAGTTCTTC. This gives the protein CASRGYGRSSYNEQFF.

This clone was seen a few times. CDR3 sequence (DNA): TGTGCCACCAGTGATCCTAACTTAGCGGGAGGGCAAGAGACCCAGTACTTC. Translating it yields CATSDPNLAGGQETQYF. The V call is TRBV24-1, the J call TRBJ2-5; TRBD2 matches at 11 bases. CDR1 is KGHDR, CDR2 SFDVKD, per germline. This CDR3 spans 17 amino acids. V gave up 3 bases and J gave up 2 bases; unmatched junction bases: 7.

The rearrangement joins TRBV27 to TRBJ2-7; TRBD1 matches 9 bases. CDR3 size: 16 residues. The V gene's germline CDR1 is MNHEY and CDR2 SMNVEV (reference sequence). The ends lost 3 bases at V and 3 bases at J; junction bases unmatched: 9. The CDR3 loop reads CASSFIRQGGFYEQYF. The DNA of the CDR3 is TGTGCCAGCAGTTTCATCAGACAGGGGGGATTCTACGAGCAGTACTTC.

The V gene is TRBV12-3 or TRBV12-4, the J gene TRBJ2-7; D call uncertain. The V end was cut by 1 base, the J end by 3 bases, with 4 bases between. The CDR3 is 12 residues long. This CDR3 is CASSLGNYEQYF. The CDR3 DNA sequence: TGTGCCAGCAGTTTAGGAAACTACGAGCAGTACTTC.

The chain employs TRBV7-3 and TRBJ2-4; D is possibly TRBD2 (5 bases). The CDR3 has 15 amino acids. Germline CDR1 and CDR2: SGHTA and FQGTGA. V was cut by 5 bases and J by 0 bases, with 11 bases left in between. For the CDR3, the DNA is TGTGCCAGCAGCCCCTCCGGGGAAGCCAAAAACATTCAGTACTTC. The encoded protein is CASSPSGEAKNIQYF.

CDR3 sequence (DNA): TGTGCCAGCAGCCAGGGGGTTAGTTCACCCCTCCACTTT. Translating it yields CASSQGVSSPLHF. V and J are TRBV11-3 and TRBJ1-6, with 7 bases lining up with TRBD1. The CDR3 has 13 amino acids. The J segment lost 9 bases and the V segment lost 5 bases, leaving 4 bases of the junction unmatched. Germline CDR1 is SGHNT and CDR2 is YENEEA.

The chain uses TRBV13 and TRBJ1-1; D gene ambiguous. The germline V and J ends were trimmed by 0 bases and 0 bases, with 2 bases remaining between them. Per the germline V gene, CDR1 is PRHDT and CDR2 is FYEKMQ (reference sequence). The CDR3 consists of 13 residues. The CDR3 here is CASSLGVNTEAFF. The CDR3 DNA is TGTGCCAGCAGCTTAGGAGTGAACACTGAAGCTTTCTTT.

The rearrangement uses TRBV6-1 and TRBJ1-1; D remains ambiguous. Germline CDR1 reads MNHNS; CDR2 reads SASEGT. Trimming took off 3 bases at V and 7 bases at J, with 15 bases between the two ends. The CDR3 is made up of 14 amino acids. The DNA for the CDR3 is TGTGCCAGCAGTGATGGGTTGGCTGAGGGTGAAGCTTTCTTT. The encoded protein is CASSDGLAEGEAFF.

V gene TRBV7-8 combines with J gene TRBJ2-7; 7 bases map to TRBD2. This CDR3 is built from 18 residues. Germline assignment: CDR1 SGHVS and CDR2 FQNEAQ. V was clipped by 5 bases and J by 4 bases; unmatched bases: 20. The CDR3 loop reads CASSQGGRGRTRLYEQYF. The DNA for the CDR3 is TGTGCCAGCAGCCAAGGAGGTCGAGGCCGGACTAGACTGTACGAGCAGTACTTC.

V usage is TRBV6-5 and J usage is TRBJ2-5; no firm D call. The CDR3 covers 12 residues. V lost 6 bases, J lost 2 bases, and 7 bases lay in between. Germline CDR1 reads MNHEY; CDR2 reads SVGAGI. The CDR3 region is CASSGSQETQYF. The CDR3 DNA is TGTGCCAGCAGCGGATCTCAAGAGACCCAGTACTTC.

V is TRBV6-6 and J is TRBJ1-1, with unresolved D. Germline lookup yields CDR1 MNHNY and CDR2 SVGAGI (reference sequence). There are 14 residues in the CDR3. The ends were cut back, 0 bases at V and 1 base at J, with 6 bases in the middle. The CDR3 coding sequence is TGTGCCAGCAGTTACTCGACGAGGAACACTGAAGCTTTCTTT. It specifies CASSYSTRNTEAFF.

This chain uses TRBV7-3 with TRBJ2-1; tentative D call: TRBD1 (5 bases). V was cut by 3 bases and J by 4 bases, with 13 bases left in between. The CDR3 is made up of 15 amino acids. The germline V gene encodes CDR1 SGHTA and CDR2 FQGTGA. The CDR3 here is CASSFPRATYNEQFF. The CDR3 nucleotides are TGTGCCAGCAGCTTCCCCAGGGCTACGTACAATGAGCAGTTCTTC.

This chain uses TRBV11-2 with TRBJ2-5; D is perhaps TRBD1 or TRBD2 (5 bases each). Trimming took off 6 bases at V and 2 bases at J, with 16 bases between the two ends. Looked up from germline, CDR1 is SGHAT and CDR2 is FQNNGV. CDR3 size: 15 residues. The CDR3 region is CASRLAGTSQETQYF. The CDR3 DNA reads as TGTGCCAGCAGGCTCGCCGGGACGAGTCAAGAGACCCAGTACTTC.